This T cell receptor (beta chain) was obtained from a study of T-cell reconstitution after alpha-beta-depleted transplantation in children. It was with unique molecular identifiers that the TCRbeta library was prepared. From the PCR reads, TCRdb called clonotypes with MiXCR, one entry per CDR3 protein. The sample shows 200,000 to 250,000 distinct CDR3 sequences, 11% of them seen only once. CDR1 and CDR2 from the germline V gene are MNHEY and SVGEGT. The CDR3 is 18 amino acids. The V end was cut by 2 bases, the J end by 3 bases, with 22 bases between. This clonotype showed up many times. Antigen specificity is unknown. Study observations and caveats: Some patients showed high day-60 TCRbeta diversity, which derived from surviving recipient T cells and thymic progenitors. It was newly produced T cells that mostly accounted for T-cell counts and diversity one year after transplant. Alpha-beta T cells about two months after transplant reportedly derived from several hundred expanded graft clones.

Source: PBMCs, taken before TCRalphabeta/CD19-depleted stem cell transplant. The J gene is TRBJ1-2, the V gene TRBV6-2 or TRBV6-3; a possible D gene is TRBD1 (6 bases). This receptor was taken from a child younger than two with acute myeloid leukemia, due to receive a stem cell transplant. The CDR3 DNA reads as TGTGCCAGCAGTTACCCGGGTAAAGAAAACAGGGCCCACTATGGCTACACCTTC. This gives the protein CASSYPGKENRAHYGYTF.